Included here is one T cell receptor (beta chain) sequence, with context. This specimen comes from a study of low-dose radiotherapy and immunotherapy resistance in tumors. Time point of the sample: after trial treatment. Treatment: LDRT plus nivolumab, ipilimumab, low-dose cyclophosphamide and aspirin (RACIN trial). The CDR3 is 14 amino acids. V was pared by 8 bases and J by 2 bases, with 13 bases between. Germline CDR1 and CDR2: MNHEY and SMNVEV (reference sequence). Both TCRalpha and TCRbeta chains were reverse transcribed with V-gene-specific primers. TCRs were amplified for 15 to 25 PCR cycles with a constant-region primer and V-primer adapter. TCRdb analysed the reads with MiXCR anew, one entry per CDR3 protein. In the table there are 65,000 to 95,000 distinct CDR3 sequences, less than 20% of which are singletons.

The starting material was PBMCs, obtained after low-dose radiotherapy plus immunotherapy. This TCR was sampled from a male donor with prostate cancer. V gene TRBV27 combines with J gene TRBJ1-5; TRBD1 is a possible D gene (6 bases). CDR3 nucleotides: TGTGCCAGCGCCCGACAGGTGGGCAATCAGCCCCAGCATTTT. It yields the protein CASARQVGNQPQHF.